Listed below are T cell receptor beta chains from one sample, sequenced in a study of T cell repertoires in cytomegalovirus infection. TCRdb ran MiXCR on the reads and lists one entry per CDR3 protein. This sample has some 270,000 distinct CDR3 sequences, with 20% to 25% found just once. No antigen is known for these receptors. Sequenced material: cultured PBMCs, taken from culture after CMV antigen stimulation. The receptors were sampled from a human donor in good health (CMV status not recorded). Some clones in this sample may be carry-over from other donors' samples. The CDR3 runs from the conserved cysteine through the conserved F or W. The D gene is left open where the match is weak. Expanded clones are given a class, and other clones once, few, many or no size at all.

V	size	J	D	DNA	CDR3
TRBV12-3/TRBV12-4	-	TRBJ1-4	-	TGTGCCAGCAGTTTCGGGCAGCATAATGAAAAACTGTTTTTT	CASSFGQHNEKLFF
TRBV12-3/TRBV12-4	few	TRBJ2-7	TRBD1	TGTGCCAGCAGCCCCGAAGAGGGACAGCGCCTCTACGAGCAGTACTTC	CASSPEEGQRLYEQYF
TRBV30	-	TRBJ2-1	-	TGTGCCTGGGGGATGACTGGTCAGCAGTTCTTC	CAWGMTGQQFF
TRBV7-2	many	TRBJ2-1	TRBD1	TGTGCCAGCAGCGTATCAGGGGGCGGTGAGCAGTTCTTC	CASSVSGGGEQFF
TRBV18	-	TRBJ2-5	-	TGTGCCAGCTCACCACTAAGGAGGGAAGAGACCCAGTACTTC	CASSPLRREETQYF
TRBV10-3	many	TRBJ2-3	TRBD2	TGTGCCATCAGTGGTCGACTAGCGGGAGAAGGAGTAGATACGCAGTATTTT	CAISGRLAGEGVDTQYF
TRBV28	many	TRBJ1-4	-	TGTGCCAGCAGTTTTCTGGGTGAAAAACTGTTTTTT	CASSFLGEKLFF
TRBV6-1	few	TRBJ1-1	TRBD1	TGTGCCAGCAATGTACAGGGGGCGGCCACTGAAGCTTTCTTT	CASNVQGAATEAFF
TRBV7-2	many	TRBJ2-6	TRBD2	TGTGCCAGCAGCTCTTTAGCGGGAGCTCGCTCTGGGGCCAACGTCCTGACTTTC	CASSSLAGARSGANVLTF
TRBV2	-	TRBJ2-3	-	TGTGCCAGCAGGGCAGGGGCTAGCACAGATACGCAGTATTTT	CASRAGASTDTQYF
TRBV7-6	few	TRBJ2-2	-	TGTGCCAGCAGCTTAAATACAGGGCTGAACACCGGGGAGCTGTTTTTT	CASSLNTGLNTGELFF
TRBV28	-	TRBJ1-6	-	TGTGCCAGCAGTTTCGGGGGAATTAATTCACCCCTCCACTTT	CASSFGGINSPLHF
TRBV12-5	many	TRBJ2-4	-	TGTGCTAGTGCCATGGACCAAAACATTCAGTACTTC	CASAMDQNIQYF
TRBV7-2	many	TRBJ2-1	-	TGTGCCAGCAGCTTACAGCGGAGCTCCTACAATGAGCAGTTCTTC	CASSLQRSSYNEQFF
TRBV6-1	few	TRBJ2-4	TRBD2	TGTGCCAGCAGTGAAGAAGGGAGGGCCTTCGGCATTCAGTACTTC	CASSEEGRAFGIQYF
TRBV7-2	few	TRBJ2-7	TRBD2	TGTGCCAGCAGCTTGGATAGCGGGAACTGGGTGGAGCAGTACTTC	CASSLDSGNWVEQYF
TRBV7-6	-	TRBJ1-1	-	TGTGCCAGCAGCGTTCCGGACGGGACGGTGGGAGTCACTGAAGCTTTCTTT	CASSVPDGTVGVTEAFF
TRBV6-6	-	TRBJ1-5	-	TGTGCCAGCAGTTATGGGGACGGGGGAAATCAGCCCCAGCATTTT	CASSYGDGGNQPQHF
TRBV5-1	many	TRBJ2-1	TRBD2	TGCGCCAGCAGCTTGGTGGAGCGGGGGACCCATGAGCAGTTCTTC	CASSLVERGTHEQFF
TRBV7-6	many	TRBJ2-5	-	TGTGCCAGCAGCCGTCCCGCAGATGGGCGGAAAGAGACCCAGTACTTC	CASSRPADGRKETQYF
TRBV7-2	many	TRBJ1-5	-	TGTGCCAGCAGCTTAGGACAGCGAAATAGCAATCAGCCCCAGCATTTT	CASSLGQRNSNQPQHF
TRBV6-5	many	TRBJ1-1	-	TGTGCCAGCAGTCGTGCCTCCCTTCTAAACATGAACACTGAAGCTTTCTTT	CASSRASLLNMNTEAFF
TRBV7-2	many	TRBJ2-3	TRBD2	TGTGCCAGCGAAGGGCTAGCGGGAGGCACAGATACGCAGTATTTT	CASEGLAGGTDTQYF
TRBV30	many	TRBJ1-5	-	TGTGCCTGGAACAAGGATCGTGGGCCCCAGCATTTT	CAWNKDRGPQHF
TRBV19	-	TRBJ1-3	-	TGTGCCAGTAACCATCTACAGAGCTCTGGAAACACCATATATTTT	CASNHLQSSGNTIYF
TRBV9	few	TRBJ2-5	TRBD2	TGTGCCAGCAGCGCGAGCGGGATGCAAGAGACCCAGTACTTC	CASSASGMQETQYF
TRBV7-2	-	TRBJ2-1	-	TGTGCCAGCAGCTTAGGAGGTCGGGGTTGGAATGAGCAGTTCTTC	CASSLGGRGWNEQFF
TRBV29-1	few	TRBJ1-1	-	TGCAGCGTTGAAGACTGGGCAGGCACTGAAGCTTTCTTT	CSVEDWAGTEAFF
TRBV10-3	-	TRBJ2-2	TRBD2	TGTGCCATCAAAACCCTTACTAGCGGTAACACCGGGGAGCTGTTTTTT	CAIKTLTSGNTGELFF